The present T cell receptor (beta chain) was sequenced within a study of shared clonotypes between healthy human individuals. Using immunoSEQ multiplex PCR, the repertoire was profiled, and TCRdb retains in-frame clones only, with some absent. The sample lists 2,500,000 or so clones; around nine tenths were seen once. Germline assignment: CDR1 SGHAT and CDR2 FQNNGV. V shed 6 bases and J 6 bases; nucleotides not matched to a gene: 11. The CDR3 is 15 amino acids. V usage is TRBV11-2 and J usage is TRBJ2-1; TRBD1 aligns across 7 bases. The sequenced material came from naive CD4+ T cells sorted from blood. Sample subset: CD45RA+ positively selected. This sequence was found in a man aged 18 to 35 in good health. Here the CDR3 reads CASSSTGASVNEQFF. The CDR3 DNA reads TGTGCCAGCAGTTCAACAGGGGCGTCAGTCAATGAGCAGTTCTTC.